What follows is one T cell receptor beta chain and its context. What it binds is unknown. This specimen belongs to a study of blood T cells in healthy people across ages. Study outcomes and limitations: PBMC samples, being unsorted, prevented any conclusive comparison of naive and antigen-experienced cells.

At least 5.5 micrograms of total RNA were extracted per sample. The CDR3 contains 14 residues. The germline V gene encodes CDR1 PRHDT and CDR2 FYEKMQ (reference sequence). V lost 3 bases and J 4 bases, leaving 13 bases between the germline ends. For the second PCR, which ran for roughly 7 to 11 cycles, a sample-barcoded 5' primer and a J-beta primer mix were used. From the 5' RACE reads, TCRdb called clonotypes with MiXCR, one entry per CDR3 protein. This sample carries about 800,000 distinct CDR3 sequences, around 50% of them seen once, and the ten largest clones take around 18%. The gene calls are TRBV13 and TRBJ2-7, with D possibly being TRBD2 (6 bases). The sequencing sample was made of blood. The sequence came from a man older than 75 in good health. The CDR3 region has the DNA TGTGCCAGCAGCTTCTCAGCTGGGGGGTACGAGCAGTACTTC. Protein: CASSFSAGGYEQYF.